This TCR beta chain was identified in a study of OX40 agonist ivuxolimab in advanced cancers. Study-wide background: Patients in dose escalation had liver, melanoma, kidney or head and neck cancers. Averaging about 60 years in age, with a range of 23 to 79, the cohort was about 85% male.

Trimming cost V 4 bases and J 7 bases, with 10 bases left between them. Germline lookup yields CDR1 GTSNPN and CDR2 SVGIG (reference sequence). The CDR3 loop spans 12 amino acids. Here immunoSEQ multiplex PCR was the method, and the copy in TCRdb shows in-frame clones only, minus some. Of about 35,000 clones in the sample, approximately 91% are singletons; the top ten hold 4% to 4.5%. Blood was sampled at baseline, cycle 4 day 1, and cycle 7 day 1. The clonotype comes from an adult with an advanced solid tumor such as melanoma, head and neck, liver or kidney cancer. The V and J genes are TRBV30 and TRBJ1-4; D unclear. Sequencing used CD4+ or CD8+ T cells sorted from blood, obtained in a trial of the OX40 agonist ivuxolimab. The CDR3 region is CAWNHQFEKLFF. The CDR3 nucleotides read TGTGCCTGGAATCACCAATTTGAAAAACTGTTTTTT.